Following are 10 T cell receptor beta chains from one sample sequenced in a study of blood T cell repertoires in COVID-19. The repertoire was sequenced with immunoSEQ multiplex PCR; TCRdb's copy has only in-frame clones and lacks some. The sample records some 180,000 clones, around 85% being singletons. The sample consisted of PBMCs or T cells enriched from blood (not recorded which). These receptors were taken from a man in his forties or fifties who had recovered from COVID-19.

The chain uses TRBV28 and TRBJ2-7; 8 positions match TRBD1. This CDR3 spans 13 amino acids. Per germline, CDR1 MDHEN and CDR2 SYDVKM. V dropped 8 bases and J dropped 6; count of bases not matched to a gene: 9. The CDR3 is CASGTGGDREQYF. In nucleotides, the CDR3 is TGTGCCAGCGGCACAGGGGGAGACCGCGAGCAGTACTTC. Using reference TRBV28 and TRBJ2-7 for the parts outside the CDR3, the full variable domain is DVKVTQSSRYLVKRTGEKVFLECVQDMDHENMFWYRQDPGLGLRLIYFSYDVKMKEKGDIPEGYSVSREKKERFSLILESASTNQTSMYLCASGTGGDREQYFGPGTRLTVT.

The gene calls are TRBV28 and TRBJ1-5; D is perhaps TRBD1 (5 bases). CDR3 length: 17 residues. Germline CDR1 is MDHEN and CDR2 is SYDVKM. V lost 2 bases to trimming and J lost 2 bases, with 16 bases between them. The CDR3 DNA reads TGTGCCAGCAGTTTAGGATCAAGGCTCAGGGGCAATCAGCCCCAGCATTTT. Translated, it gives CASSLGSRLRGNQPQHF.

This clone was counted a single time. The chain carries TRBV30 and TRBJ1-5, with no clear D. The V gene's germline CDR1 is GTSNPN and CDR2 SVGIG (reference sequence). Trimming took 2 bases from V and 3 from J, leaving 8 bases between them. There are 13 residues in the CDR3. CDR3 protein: CAWSTELNQPQHF. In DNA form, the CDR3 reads TGTGCCTGGAGTACGGAGCTCAATCAGCCCCAGCATTTT.

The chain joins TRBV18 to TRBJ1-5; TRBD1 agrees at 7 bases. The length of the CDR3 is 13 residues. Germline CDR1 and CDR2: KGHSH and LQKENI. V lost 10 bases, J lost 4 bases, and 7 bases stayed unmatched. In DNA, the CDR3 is TGTGCCACCGTGGGACAGAGAAATCAGCCCCAGCATTTT. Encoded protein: CATVGQRNQPQHF.

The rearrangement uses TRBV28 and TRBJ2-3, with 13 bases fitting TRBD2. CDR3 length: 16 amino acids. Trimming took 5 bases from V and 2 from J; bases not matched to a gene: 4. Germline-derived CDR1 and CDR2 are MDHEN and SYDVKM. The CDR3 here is CASSATSGRITDTQYF. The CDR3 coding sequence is TGTGCCAGCAGTGCGACTAGCGGGAGGATCACAGATACGCAGTATTTT.

The CDR3 DNA follows: TGTGCCAGTAGTACTCCGGAGAGGGAGGACAATCAGCCCCAGCATTTT. This gives the protein CASSTPEREDNQPQHF. This chain joins TRBV19 and TRBJ1-5; no reliable D call. CDR1 is LNHDA, CDR2 SQIVND, per germline (reference sequence). The CDR3 extends over 16 amino acids. Trimming pared 4 bases from V and 3 bases from J, leaving 16 bases between.

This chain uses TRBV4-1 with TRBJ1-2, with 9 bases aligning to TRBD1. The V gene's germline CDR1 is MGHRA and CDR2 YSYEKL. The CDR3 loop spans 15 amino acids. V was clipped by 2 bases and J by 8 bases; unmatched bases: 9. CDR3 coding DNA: TGCGCCAGCAGCCAAAATGTACAGGGGGCGTGGGGCTACACCTTC. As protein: CASSQNVQGAWGYTF.

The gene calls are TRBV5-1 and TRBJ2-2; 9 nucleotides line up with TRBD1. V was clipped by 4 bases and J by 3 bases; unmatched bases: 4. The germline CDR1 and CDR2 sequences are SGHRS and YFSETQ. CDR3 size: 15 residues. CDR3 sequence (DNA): TGCGCCAGCAGCGTACAGGGGGCTTACACCGGGGAGCTGTTTTTT. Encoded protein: CASSVQGAYTGELFF.

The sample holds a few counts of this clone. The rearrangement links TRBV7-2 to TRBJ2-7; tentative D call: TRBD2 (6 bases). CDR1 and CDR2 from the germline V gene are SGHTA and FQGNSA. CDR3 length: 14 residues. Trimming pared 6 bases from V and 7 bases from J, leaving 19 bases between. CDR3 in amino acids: CASSQTRGRREQYF. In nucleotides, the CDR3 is TGTGCCAGCAGTCAAACCCGGGGGAGAAGGGAGCAGTACTTC.

In DNA, the CDR3 is TGTGCCAGCAGCGGACAGCCGAACACTGAAGCTTTCTTT. Its protein product is CASSGQPNTEAFF. This chain joins TRBV7-8 and TRBJ1-1; weak D call: TRBD1 (6 bases). The CDR3 totals 13 residues. The ends were cut back, 5 bases at V and 1 base at J, with 8 bases in the middle. Germline values: CDR1 SGHVS, CDR2 FQNEAQ.